A single sample gave rise to the 10 T cell receptor beta chains below, sequenced in a study of blood T cell repertoires in COVID-19. Clones were read by immunoSEQ multiplex PCR, and TCRdb kept only the in-frame ones, dropping some. The sample yields fewer than 350,000 clones, 75% to 90% seen once. Sequencing was performed on PBMCs or T cells enriched from blood (not recorded which). The receptors originated from a man between 60 and 70 years old who had recovered from COVID-19.

V and J are TRBV11-3 and TRBJ1-3; D is uncertain. The V end was cut by 5 bases, the J end by 0 bases, with 5 bases between. The CDR3 length is 13 residues. Germline-derived CDR1 and CDR2 are SGHNT and YENEEA. CDR3 nucleotide sequence: TGTGCCAGCAGCGGGAGCTCTGGAAACACCATATATTTT. Translating gives CASSGSSGNTIYF.

The chain uses TRBV7-9 and TRBJ2-7, with D tentatively TRBD2 (5 bases). The CDR3 loop spans 13 amino acids. The V gene lost 5 bases and the J gene lost 6 bases, with 14 bases spanning the gap. Looked up from germline, CDR1 is SEHNR and CDR2 is FQNEAQ (reference sequence). In nucleotides, the CDR3 is TGTGCCAGCAGCCGGATAGGAGGTGGCGAGCAGTACTTC. Amino acids: CASSRIGGGEQYF.

The chain carries TRBV11-2 and TRBJ2-7; D may be TRBD1 (6 bases). With 2 bases removed from V and 7 bases from J, the gap between germline ends came to 18 bases. The CDR3 extends over 15 amino acids. CDR1 is SGHAT, CDR2 FQNNGV, per germline. The CDR3 DNA follows: TGTGCCAGCAGCTTACGCGGAAGTTTAGGGGGTGAGCAGTACTTC. Translation: CASSLRGSLGGEQYF.

The CDR3 nucleotides are TGTGCCAGCAGCCCTAGGGCAGGGGGCGATTCACCCCTCCACTTT. Translated, it gives CASSPRAGGDSPLHF. The rearrangement uses TRBV3-1 (or the pseudogene TRBV3-2) and TRBJ1-6, with TRBD1 identical over 8 bases. The germline V gene encodes CDR1 LGHDT and CDR2 YNNKEL (reference sequence). The CDR3 runs 15 residues. After removal of 4 bases from V and 8 bases from J, the junction contained 7 bases not matched to a gene.

This rearrangement joins TRBV9 to TRBJ2-5, with D tentatively TRBD1 (5 bases). CDR1 is SGDLS and CDR2 is YYNGEE in the germline V gene. The CDR3 consists of 15 residues. V lost 4 bases and J lost 2, with 15 bases in between. Here the CDR3 DNA reads TGTGCCAGCAGCCCCCGGTCCAGGGTACAAGAGACCCAGTACTTC. It specifies CASSPRSRVQETQYF.

This chain links TRBV11-2 with TRBJ2-1, with 10 positions matching TRBD1. Germline V gene lookup returns CDR1 SGHAT and CDR2 FQNNGV. There are 16 residues in the CDR3. V gave up 1 base and J gave up 2 bases; unmatched junction bases: 2. This CDR3 is CASSLAGTGAYNEQFF. CDR3 nucleotide sequence: TGTGCCAGCAGCTTAGCCGGGACAGGGGCCTACAATGAGCAGTTCTTC. Variable domain in full (rest from reference TRBV11-2 and TRBJ2-1): EAGVAQSPRYKIIEKRQSVAFWCNPISGHATLYWYQQILGQGPKLLIQFQNNGVVDDSQLPKDRFSAERLKGVDSTLKIQPAKLEDSAVYLCASSLAGTGAYNEQFFGPGTRLTVL.

The CDR3 bases are TGTGCCAGCAGCCAAAGATCGACAGGGGCGGACACTGAAGCTTTCTTT. It yields the protein CASSQRSTGADTEAFF. The chain combines TRBV16 with TRBJ1-1, with 8 bases that match TRBD1. Germline V gene data show CDR1 as KGHSY and CDR2 as FQNENV. The CDR3 sequence is 16 residues long. V dropped 2 bases and J dropped 3; count of bases not matched to a gene: 8.

This sequence joins TRBV7-3 and TRBJ2-3, with TRBD2 matching 9 bases. This CDR3 comprises 16 residues. With V trimmed by 5 bases and J by 1 base, 7 bases remained unmatched. CDR1 and CDR2 (germline): SGHTA, FQGTGA. The CDR3 protein is CASSPSSGTGTDTQYF. The CDR3, as DNA: TGTGCCAGCAGCCCGTCTAGCGGGACGGGCACAGATACGCAGTATTTT.

The chain links TRBV6-5 to TRBJ2-7, with TRBD2 as a possible D gene (5 bases). Trimming stripped 2 bases from V and 7 bases from J, with 15 bases between. In germline, CDR1 is MNHEY, CDR2 SVGAGI. This CDR3 contains 14 residues. CDR3 sequence: CASSYRTGKWEQYF. DNA for the CDR3: TGTGCCAGCAGTTACAGGACTGGAAAGTGGGAGCAGTACTTC.

This chain connects TRBV19 to TRBJ2-2; 12 nucleotides line up with TRBD2. Per germline, CDR1 LNHDA and CDR2 SQIVND (reference sequence). The CDR3 has 17 residues. V lost 6 bases and J lost 3; bases outside the gene matches: 8. The CDR3 reads CASSSPGLAGYTGELFF. CDR3 nucleotides: TGTGCCAGTAGCAGCCCGGGACTAGCGGGCTACACCGGGGAGCTGTTTTTT.